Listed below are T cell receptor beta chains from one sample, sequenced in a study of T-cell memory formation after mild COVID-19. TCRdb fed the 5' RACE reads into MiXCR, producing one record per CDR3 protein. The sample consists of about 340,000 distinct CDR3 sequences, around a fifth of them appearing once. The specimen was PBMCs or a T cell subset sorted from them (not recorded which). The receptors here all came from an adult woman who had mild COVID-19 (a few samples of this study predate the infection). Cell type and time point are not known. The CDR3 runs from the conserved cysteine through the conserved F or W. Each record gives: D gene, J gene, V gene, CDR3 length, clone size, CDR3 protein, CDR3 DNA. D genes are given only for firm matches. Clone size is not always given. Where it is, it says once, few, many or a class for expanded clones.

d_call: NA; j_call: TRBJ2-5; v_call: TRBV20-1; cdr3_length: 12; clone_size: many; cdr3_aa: CSATTRRETQYF; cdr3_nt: TGCAGTGCAACCACCAGAAGGGAGACCCAGTACTTC
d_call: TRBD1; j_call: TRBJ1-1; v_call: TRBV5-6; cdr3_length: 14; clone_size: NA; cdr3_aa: CASSLGTGKTEAFF; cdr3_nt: TGTGCCAGCAGCTTGGGGACAGGGAAAACTGAAGCTTTCTTT
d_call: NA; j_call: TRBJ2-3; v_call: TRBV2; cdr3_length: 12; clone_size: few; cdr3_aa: CATRGTTDTQYF; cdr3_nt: TGTGCCACCCGCGGGACCACAGATACGCAGTATTTT
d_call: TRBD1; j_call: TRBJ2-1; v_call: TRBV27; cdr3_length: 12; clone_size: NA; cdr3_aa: CASSRTGNEQFF; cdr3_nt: TGTGCCAGCAGCAGGACAGGGAATGAGCAGTTCTTC
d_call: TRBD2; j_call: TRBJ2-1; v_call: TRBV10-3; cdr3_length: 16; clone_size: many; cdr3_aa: CAISVEIGGSYNEQFF; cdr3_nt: TGTGCCATCTCAGTCGAAATCGGGGGGAGCTACAATGAGCAGTTCTTC
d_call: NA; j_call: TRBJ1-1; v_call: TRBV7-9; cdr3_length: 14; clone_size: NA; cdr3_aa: CASRNSELNTEAFF; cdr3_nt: TGTGCCAGCAGAAACAGCGAACTGAACACTGAAGCTTTCTTT
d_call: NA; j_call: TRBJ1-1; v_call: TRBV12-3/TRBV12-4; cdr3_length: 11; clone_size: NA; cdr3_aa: CASTDDTEAFF; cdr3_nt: TGTGCCAGCACGGACGACACTGAAGCTTTCTTT
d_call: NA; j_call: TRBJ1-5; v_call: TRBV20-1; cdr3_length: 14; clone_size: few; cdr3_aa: CSARSRGSDQPQHF; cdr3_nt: TGCAGTGCTAGAAGTCGGGGGTCGGATCAGCCCCAGCATTTT
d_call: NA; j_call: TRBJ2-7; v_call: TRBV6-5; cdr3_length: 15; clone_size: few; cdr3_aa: CASSRGASEAYEQYF; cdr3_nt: TGTGCCAGCAGCCGGGGCGCTAGCGAAGCCTACGAGCAGTACTTC
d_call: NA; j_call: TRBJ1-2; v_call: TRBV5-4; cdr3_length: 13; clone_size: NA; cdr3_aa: CASSLDQGYGYTF; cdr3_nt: TGTGCCAGCAGCTTGGATCAGGGGTATGGCTACACCTTC
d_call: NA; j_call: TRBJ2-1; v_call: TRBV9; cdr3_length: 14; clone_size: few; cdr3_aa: CASSPDWGANEQFF; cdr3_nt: TGTGCCAGCAGCCCCGATTGGGGGGCCAATGAGCAGTTCTTC
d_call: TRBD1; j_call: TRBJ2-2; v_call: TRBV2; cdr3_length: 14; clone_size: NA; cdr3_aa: CASRSDRDIGELFF; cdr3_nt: TGTGCCAGCAGATCGGACAGGGATATCGGGGAGCTGTTTTTT
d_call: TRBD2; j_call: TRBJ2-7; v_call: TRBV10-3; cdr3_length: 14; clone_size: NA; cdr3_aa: CASNAGGLVSEQYF; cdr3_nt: TGTGCCAGTAACGCGGGAGGACTAGTCTCCGAGCAGTACTTC
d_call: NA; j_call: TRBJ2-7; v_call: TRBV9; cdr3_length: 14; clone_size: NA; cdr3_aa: CASSLRDIPYEQYF; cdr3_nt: TGTGCCAGCAGCCTTCGGGACATCCCCTACGAGCAGTACTTC
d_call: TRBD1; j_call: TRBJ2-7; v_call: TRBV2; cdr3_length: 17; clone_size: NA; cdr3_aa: CATSSGTGGGTNHEQYF; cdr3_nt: TGTGCCACCAGCTCAGGGACAGGGGGCGGAACCAACCACGAGCAGTACTTC
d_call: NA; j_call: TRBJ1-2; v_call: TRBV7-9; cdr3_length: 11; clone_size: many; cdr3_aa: CASSLGNGYTF; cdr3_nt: TGTGCCAGCAGCTTAGGGAACGGCTACACCTTC
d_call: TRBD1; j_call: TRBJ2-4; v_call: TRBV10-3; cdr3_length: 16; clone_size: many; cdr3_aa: CAISATGAIAKNIQYF; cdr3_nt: TGTGCCATCAGTGCCACAGGGGCTATAGCCAAAAACATTCAGTACTTC
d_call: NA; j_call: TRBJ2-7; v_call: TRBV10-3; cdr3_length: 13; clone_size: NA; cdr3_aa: CAISESTDFEQYF; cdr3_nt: TGTGCCATCAGTGAGTCGACAGACTTCGAGCAGTACTTC
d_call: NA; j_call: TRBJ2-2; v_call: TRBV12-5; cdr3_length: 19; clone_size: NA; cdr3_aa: CASGLHRYHLGQITGELFF; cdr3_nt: TGTGCTAGTGGGTTACACAGATACCATCTTGGACAGATTACCGGGGAGCTGTTTTTT
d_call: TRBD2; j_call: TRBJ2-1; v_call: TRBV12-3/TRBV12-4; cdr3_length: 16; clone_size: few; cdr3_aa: CASSLAGLAGLNEQFF; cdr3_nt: TGTGCCAGCAGTTTAGCGGGGCTAGCGGGATTAAATGAGCAGTTCTTC
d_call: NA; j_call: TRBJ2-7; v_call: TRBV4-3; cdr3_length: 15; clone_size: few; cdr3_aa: CASSQDQATTYEQYF; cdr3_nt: TGCGCCAGCAGCCAAGATCAGGCCACTACCTACGAGCAGTACTTC
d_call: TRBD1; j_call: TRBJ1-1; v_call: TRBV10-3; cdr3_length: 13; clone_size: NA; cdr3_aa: CAISESGQGVAFF; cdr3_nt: TGTGCCATCAGTGAGTCTGGGCAGGGGGTAGCTTTCTTT
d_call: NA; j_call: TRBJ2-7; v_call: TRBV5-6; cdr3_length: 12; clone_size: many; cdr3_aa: CASSYQGYEQYF; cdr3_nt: TGTGCCAGCAGCTATCAGGGTTACGAGCAGTACTTC
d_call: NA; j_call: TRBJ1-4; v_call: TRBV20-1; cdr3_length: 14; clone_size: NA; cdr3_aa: CSAKRLATNEKLFF; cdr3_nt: TGCAGTGCGAAACGGCTTGCAACTAATGAAAAACTGTTTTTT
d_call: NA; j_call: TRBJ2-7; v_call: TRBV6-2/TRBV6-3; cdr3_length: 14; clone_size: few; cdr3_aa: CASSPPSASYEQYF; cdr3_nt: TGTGCCAGCAGCCCCCCTAGCGCTTCCTACGAGCAGTACTTC
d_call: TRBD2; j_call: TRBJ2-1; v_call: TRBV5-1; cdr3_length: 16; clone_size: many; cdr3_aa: CASLAPLAGGYNEQFF; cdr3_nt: TGCGCCAGCTTGGCCCCCCTAGCGGGGGGTTACAATGAGCAGTTCTTC
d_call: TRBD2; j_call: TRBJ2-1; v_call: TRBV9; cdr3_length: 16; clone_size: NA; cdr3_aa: CASSVGTSGPHNEQFF; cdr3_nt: TGTGCCAGCAGCGTAGGGACTAGCGGGCCTCACAATGAGCAGTTCTTC
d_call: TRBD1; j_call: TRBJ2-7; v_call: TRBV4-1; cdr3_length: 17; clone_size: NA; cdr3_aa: CASSQEGWTGSAYEQYF; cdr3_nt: TGCGCCAGCAGCCAAGAGGGGTGGACAGGGAGTGCCTACGAGCAGTACTTC
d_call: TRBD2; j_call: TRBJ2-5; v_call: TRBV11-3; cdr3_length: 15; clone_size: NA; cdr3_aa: CASSLDQGLAETQYF; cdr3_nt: TGTGCCAGCAGCTTAGATCAGGGACTAGCAGAGACCCAGTACTTC
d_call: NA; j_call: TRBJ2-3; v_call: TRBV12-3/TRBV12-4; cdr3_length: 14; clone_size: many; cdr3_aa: CASSLARYTDTQYF; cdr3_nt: TGTGCCAGCAGTTTAGCCCGATACACAGATACGCAGTATTTT
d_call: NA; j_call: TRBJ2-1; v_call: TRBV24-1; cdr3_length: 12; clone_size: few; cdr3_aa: CATSDLSVEQFF; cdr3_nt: TGTGCCACCAGTGATTTATCGGTCGAGCAGTTCTTC
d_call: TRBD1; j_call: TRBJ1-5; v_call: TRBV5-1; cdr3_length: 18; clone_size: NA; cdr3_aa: CASSLRPIGQGANQPQHF; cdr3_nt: TGCGCCAGCAGCCTTAGACCGATAGGACAGGGGGCGAATCAGCCCCAGCATTTT
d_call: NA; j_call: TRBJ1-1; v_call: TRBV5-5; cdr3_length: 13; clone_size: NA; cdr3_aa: CASRAHPNTEAFF; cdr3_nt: TGTGCCAGCAGGGCACACCCGAACACTGAAGCTTTCTTT
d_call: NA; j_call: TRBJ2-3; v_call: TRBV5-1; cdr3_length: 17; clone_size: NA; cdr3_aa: CASSPVETISSTDTQYF; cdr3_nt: TGCGCCAGCAGCCCGGTGGAGACTATTTCTAGCACAGATACGCAGTATTTT
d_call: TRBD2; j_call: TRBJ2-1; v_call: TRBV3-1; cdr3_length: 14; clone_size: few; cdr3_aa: CASSQQRDYNEQFF; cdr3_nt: TGTGCCAGCAGCCAACAGCGGGACTACAATGAGCAGTTCTTC
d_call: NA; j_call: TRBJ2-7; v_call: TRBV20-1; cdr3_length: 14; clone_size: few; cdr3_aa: CSARQGIPSYEQYF; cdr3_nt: TGCAGTGCTAGACAGGGGATCCCCTCCTACGAGCAGTACTTC
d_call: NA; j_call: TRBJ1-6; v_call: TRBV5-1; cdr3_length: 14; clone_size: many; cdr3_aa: CASSSGRDNSPLHF; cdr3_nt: TGCGCCAGCAGCTCGGGACGAGATAATTCACCCCTCCACTTT
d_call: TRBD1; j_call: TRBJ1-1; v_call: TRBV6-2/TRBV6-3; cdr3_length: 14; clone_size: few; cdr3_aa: CASQRTGRGTEAFF; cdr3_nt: TGTGCCAGCCAGAGGACAGGCCGCGGCACTGAAGCTTTCTTT
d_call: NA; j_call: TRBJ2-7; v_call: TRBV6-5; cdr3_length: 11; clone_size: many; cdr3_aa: CASSGTYEQYF; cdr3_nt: TGTGCCAGCTCAGGGACCTACGAGCAGTACTTC
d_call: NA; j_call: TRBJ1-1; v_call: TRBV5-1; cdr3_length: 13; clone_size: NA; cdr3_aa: CASSFRTNTESFF; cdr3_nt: TGCGCCAGCAGCTTCCGGACCAACACTGAATCTTTCTTT
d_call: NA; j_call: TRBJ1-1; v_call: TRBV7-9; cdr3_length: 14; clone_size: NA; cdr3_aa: CASRPTEKNTEAFF; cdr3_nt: TGTGCCAGCAGACCGACCGAGAAGAACACTGAAGCTTTCTTT
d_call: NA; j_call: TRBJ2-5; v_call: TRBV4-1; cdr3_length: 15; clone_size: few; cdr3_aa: CASSQPGRGPETQYF; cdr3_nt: TGCGCCAGCAGCCAACCAGGACGGGGCCCGGAGACCCAGTACTTC
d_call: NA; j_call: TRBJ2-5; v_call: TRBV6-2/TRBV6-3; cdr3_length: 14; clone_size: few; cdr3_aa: CASTPGRPRGAQYF; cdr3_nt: TGTGCCAGCACTCCGGGCCGCCCGCGGGGAGCCCAGTACTTC
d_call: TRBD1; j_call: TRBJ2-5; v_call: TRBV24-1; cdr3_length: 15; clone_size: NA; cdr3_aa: CATSDPGQGFETQYF; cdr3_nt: TGTGCCACCAGTGACCCGGGACAGGGTTTCGAGACCCAGTACTTC
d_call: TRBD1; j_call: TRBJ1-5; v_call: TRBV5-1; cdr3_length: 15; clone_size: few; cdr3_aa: CASSLTGGINQPQHF; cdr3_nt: TGCGCCAGCAGCCTCACAGGGGGCATCAATCAGCCCCAGCATTTT
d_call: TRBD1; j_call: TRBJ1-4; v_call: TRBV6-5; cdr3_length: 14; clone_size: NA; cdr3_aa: CASSPGQGSLQLFF; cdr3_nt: TGTGCCAGCAGCCCTGGACAGGGAAGTTTGCAACTGTTTTTT
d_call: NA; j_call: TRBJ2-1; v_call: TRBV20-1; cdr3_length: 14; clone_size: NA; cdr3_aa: CSARDRYVYNEQFF; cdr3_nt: TGCAGTGCTAGAGATCGTTATGTCTACAATGAGCAGTTCTTC
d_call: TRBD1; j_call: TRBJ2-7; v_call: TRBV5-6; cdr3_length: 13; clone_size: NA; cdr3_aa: CASRQRGPDEQYF; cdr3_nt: TGTGCCAGCAGACAGAGGGGGCCGGACGAGCAGTACTTC
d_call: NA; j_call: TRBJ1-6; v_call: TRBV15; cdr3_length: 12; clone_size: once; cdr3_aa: CATSTFRPPLHF; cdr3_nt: TGTGCCACCAGCACCTTTCGGCCGCCCCTCCACTTT
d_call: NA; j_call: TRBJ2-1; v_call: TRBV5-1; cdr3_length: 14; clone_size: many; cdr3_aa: CASSFGPPWDEQFF; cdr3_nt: TGCGCCAGCAGTTTTGGACCTCCGTGGGATGAGCAGTTCTTC
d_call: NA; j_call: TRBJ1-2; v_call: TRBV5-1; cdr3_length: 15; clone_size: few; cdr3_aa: CASSLEPTLPNGYTF; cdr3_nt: TGCGCCAGCAGCTTGGAGCCAACCCTCCCAAATGGCTACACCTTC
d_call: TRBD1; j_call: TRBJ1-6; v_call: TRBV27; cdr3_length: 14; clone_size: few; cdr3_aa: CASRETGGYSPLHF; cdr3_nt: TGTGCCAGCAGAGAGACAGGGGGCTATTCACCCCTCCACTTT
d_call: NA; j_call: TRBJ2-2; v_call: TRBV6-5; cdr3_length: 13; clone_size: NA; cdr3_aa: CASRPRNTGELFF; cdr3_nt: TGTGCCAGCAGGCCTAGAAACACCGGGGAGCTGTTTTTT
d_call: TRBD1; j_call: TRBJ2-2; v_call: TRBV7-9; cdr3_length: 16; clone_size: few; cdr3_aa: CASSPSGTGQAGELFF; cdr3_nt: TGTGCCAGCAGTCCTTCCGGGACAGGTCAGGCCGGGGAGCTGTTTTTT
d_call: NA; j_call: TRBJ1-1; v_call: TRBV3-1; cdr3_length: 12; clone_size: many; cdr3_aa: CASSTGNTEAFF; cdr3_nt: TGTGCCAGCAGCACAGGGAACACTGAAGCTTTCTTT